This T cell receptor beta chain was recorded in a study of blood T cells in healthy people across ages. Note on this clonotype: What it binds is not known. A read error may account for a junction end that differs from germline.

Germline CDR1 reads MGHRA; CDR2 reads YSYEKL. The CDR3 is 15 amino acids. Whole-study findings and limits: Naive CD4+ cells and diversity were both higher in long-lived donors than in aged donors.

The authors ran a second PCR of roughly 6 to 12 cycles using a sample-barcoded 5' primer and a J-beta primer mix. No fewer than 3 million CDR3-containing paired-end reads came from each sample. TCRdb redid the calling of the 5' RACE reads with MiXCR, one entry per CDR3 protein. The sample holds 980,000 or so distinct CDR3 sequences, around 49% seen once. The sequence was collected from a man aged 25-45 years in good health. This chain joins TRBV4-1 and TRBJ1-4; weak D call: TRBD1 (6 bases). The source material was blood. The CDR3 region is CASCHGTGSGEKLFF. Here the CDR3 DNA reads TGCGCCAGCTGCCATGGAACAGGGTCCGGTGAAAAACTGTTTTTT.